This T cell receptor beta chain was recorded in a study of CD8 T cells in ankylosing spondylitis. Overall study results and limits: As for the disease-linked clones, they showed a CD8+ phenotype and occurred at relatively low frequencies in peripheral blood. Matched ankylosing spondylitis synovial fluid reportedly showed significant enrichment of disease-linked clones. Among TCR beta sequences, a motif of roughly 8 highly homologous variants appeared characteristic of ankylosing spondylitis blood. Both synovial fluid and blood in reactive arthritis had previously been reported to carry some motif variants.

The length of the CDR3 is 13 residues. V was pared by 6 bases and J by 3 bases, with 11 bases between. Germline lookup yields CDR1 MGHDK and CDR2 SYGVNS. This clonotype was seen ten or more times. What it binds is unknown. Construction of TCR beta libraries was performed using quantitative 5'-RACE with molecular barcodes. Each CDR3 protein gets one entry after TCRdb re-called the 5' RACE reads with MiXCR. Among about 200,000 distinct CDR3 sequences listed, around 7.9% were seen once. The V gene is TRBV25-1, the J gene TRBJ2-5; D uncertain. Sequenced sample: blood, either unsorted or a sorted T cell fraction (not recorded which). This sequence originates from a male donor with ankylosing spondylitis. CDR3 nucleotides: TGTGCCAGCAGAGGACCAATGGAAGAGACCCAGTACTTC. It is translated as CASRGPMEETQYF.